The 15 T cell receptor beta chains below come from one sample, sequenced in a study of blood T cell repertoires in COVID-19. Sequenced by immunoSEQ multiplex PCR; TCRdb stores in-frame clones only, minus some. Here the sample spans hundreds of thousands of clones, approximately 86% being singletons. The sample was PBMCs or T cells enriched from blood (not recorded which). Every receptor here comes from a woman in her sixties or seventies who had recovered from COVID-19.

The chain's CDR3 is CATRGTGESYEQYF. CDR3 bases: TGTGCCACCAGAGGGACAGGGGAATCGTACGAGCAGTACTTC. The gene calls are TRBV24-1 and TRBJ2-7; 10 nucleotides agree with TRBD1. The germline CDR1 and CDR2 sequences are KGHDR and SFDVKD. Trimming cost V 7 bases and J 4 bases; bases outside gene matches: 6. CDR3 length: 14 residues.

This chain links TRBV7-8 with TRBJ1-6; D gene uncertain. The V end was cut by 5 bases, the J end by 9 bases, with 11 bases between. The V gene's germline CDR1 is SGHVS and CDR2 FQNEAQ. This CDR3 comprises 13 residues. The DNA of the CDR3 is TGTGCCAGCAGCCCGGGAGTGGGTTCACCCCTCCACTTT. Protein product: CASSPGVGSPLHF.

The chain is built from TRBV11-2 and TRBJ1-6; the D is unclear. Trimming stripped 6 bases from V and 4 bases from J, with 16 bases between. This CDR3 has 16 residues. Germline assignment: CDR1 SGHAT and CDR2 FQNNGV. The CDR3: CASSYSNELYNSPLHF. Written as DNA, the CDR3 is TGTGCCAGCAGTTACAGCAATGAGTTATATAATTCACCCCTCCACTTT.

The chain's CDR3 is CANPDRGFGTNEKLFF. The DNA for the CDR3 is TGTGCCAACCCCGATAGGGGTTTTGGGACTAATGAAAAACTGTTTTTT. This chain uses TRBV10-3 with TRBJ1-4; D perhaps matches TRBD1 (5 bases). V was cut by 10 bases and J by 2 bases, with 20 bases left in between. The V gene's germline CDR1 is ENHRY and CDR2 SYGVKD. The CDR3 consists of 16 residues.

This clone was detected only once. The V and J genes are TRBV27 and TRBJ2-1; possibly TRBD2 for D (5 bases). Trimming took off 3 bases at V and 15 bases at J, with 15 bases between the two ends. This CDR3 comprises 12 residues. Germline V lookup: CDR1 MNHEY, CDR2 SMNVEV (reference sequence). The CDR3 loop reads CASSLLGEKRFF. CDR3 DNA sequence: TGTGCCAGCAGTTTGTTGGGAGAAAAACGGTTCTTC.

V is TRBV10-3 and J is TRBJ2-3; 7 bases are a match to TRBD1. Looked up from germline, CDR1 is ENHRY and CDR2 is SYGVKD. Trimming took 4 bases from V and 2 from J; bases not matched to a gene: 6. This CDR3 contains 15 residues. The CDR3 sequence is CAISVGTGDTDTQYF. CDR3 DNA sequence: TGTGCCATCAGTGTAGGAACAGGGGACACAGATACGCAGTATTTT.

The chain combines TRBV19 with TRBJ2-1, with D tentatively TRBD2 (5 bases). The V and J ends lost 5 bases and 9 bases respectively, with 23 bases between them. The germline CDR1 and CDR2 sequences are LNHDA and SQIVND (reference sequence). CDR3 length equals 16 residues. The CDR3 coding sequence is TGTGCCAGTAGTCCTCGGCGGCTAGTGGTAGGGAGTGAGCAGTTCTTC. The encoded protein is CASSPRRLVVGSEQFF. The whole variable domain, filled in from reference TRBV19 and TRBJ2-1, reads DGGITQSPKYLFRKEGQNVTLSCEQNLNHDAMYWYRQDPGQGLRLIYYSQIVNDFQKGDIAEGYSVSREKKESFPLTVTSAQKNPTAFYLCASSPRRLVVGSEQFFGPGTRLTVL.

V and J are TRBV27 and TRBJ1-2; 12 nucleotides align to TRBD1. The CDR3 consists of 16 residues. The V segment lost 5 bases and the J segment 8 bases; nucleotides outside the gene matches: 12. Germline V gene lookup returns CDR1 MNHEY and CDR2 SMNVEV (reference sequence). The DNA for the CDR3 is TGTGCCAGCAGTCCGCCCCCGGGACAGGGGGCGAGGGGCTACACCTTC. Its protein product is CASSPPPGQGARGYTF.

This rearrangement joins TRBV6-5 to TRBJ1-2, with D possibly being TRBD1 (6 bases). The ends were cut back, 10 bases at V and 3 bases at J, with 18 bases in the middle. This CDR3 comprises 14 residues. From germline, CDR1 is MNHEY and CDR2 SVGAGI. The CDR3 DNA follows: TGTGCCACCCGAGCACCAGGACAGTACTATGGCTACACCTTC. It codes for CATRAPGQYYGYTF.

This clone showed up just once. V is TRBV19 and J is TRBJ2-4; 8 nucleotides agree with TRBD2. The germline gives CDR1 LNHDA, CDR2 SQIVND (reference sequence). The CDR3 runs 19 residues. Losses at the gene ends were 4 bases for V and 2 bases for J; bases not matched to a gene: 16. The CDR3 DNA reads TGTGCCAGTAGTAGAGAGGACGGGGGGGCCGTTGGAACCAAAAACATTCAGTACTTC. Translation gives CASSREDGGAVGTKNIQYF.

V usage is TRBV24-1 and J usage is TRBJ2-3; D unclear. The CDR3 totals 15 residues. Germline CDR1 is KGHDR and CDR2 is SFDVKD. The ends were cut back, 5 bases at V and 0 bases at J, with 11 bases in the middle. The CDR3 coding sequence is TGTGCCACCAGTGCACGCGGAATTAGCACAGATACGCAGTATTTT. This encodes CATSARGISTDTQYF.

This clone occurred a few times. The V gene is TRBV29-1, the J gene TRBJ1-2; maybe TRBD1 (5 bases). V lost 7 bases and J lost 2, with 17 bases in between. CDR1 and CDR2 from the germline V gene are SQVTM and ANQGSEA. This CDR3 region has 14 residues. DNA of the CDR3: TGCAGCGCCCCGGGGGAGTACGGCAACTATGGCTACACCTTC. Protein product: CSAPGEYGNYGYTF.

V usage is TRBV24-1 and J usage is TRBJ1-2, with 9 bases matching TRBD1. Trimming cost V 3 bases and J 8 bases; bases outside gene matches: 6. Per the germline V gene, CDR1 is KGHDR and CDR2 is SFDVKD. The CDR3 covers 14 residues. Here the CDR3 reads CATSDTGGSRGYTF. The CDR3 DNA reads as TGTGCCACCAGTGATACAGGGGGCTCGAGGGGCTACACCTTC.

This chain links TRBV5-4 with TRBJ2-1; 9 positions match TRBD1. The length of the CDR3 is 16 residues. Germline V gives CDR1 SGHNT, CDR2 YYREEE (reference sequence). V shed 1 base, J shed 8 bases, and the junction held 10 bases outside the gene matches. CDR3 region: CASSLKVGTGTDEQFF. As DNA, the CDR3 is TGTGCCAGCAGCTTGAAGGTCGGGACAGGGACCGATGAGCAGTTCTTC. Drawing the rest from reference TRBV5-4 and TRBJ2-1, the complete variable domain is ETGVTQSPTHLIKTRGQQVTLRCSSQSGHNTVSWYQQALGQGPQFIFQYYREEENGRGNFPPRFSGLQFPNYSSELNVNALELDDSALYLCASSLKVGTGTDEQFFGPGTRLTVL.

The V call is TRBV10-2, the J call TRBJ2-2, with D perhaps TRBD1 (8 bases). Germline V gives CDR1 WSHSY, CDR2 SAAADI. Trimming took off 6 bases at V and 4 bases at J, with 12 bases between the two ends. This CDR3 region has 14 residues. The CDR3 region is CASSNRGGTGELFF. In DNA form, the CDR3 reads TGCGCCAGCAGCAACAGGGGGGGCACCGGGGAGCTGTTTTTT.